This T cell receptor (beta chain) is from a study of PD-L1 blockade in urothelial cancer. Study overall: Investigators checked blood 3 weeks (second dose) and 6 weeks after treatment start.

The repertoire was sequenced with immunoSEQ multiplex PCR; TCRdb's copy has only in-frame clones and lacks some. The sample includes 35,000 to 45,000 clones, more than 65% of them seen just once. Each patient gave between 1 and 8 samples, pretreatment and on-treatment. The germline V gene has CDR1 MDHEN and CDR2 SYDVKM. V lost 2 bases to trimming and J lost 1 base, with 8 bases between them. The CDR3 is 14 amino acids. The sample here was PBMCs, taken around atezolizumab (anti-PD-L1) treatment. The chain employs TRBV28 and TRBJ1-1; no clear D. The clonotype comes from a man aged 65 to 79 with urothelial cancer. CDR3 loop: CASSLAQRNTEAFF. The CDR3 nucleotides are TGTGCCAGCAGTTTAGCACAGAGGAACACTGAAGCTTTCTTT.